A selection of T cell receptor beta chains follows, all from one sample in a study of blood T cell repertoires in COVID-19. Sequencing was performed with immunoSEQ multiplex PCR; in TCRdb, only in-frame clones are kept and a portion is missing. The table lists 140,000 or so clones, more than 75% of them singletons. The sample was peripheral blood. These receptors all stem from a man aged 55-75 years with acute or convalescent COVID-19. The CDR3 runs from the conserved cysteine through the conserved F or W. A D gene is named only where the DNA matches it firmly. Only some rows state a clone size, as once, few, many or a class for expanded clones.

CDR3 protein,CDR3 DNA,clone size,V gene,J gene,D gene
CASSLEQGAYYEQYF,TGTGCCAGCAGCTTAGAACAGGGGGCTTACTACGAGCAGTACTTC,few,TRBV7-9,TRBJ2-7,TRBD1
CASSLEPAGVHEQYF,TGTGCCAGCAGCTTAGAACCAGCGGGAGTCCACGAGCAGTACTTC,.,TRBV7-6,TRBJ2-7,TRBD2
CATSRGGGYQPQHF,TGTGCCACCAGCAGAGGAGGAGGCTATCAGCCCCAGCATTTT,.,TRBV15,TRBJ1-5,.
CASSLSGEDTQYF,TGTGCCAGCAGTCTCTCCGGGGAAGATACGCAGTATTTT,.,TRBV12-3/TRBV12-4,TRBJ2-3,.
CAWSVLYEQYF,TGTGCCTGGAGTGTACTATACGAGCAGTACTTC,.,TRBV30,TRBJ2-7,.
CASRLTTGKLAGVLFVQFF,TGTGCAAGTCGCTTAACTACTGGGAAACTAGCGGGAGTTCTCTTCGTCCAGTTCTTC,.,TRBV12-2,TRBJ2-1,.
CASSEPGRGPLDSPLHF,TGTGCCAGCAGTGAACCCGGCAGGGGGCCCTTAGATTCACCCCTCCACTTT,.,TRBV6-1,TRBJ1-6,TRBD1
CASRAGQGPTDTQYF,TGCGCCAGCAGAGCGGGACAGGGCCCCACAGATACGCAGTATTTT,.,TRBV5-1,TRBJ2-3,TRBD1
CASSRGQGVAQPQHF,TGTGCCAGTAGTAGGGGACAGGGGGTGGCTCAGCCCCAGCATTTT,.,TRBV19,TRBJ1-5,TRBD1
CASSVTGREAQPQHF,TGTGCCAGCAGTGTAACAGGGCGTGAGGCTCAGCCCCAGCATTTT,.,TRBV2,TRBJ1-5,.
CASSPEMEAGDFGEQFF,TGTGCCAGCAGCCCTGAGATGGAAGCGGGAGATTTCGGTGAGCAGTTCTTC,.,TRBV4-2,TRBJ2-1,TRBD2
CASPDRAAKNIQYF,TGTGCCAGCCCAGACAGGGCGGCCAAAAACATTCAGTACTTC,.,TRBV18,TRBJ2-4,TRBD1
CASSRYNYGYTF,TGTGCCAGCAGCCGGTATAACTATGGCTACACCTTC,.,TRBV28,TRBJ1-2,.
CASSHPAAGSQETQYF,TGCGCCAGCAGCCACCCCGCAGCGGGGTCCCAAGAGACCCAGTACTTC,.,TRBV4-1,TRBJ2-5,TRBD2
CASSYFFGGEGNTEAFF,TGTGCCAGCAGTTACTTCTTCGGGGGGGAGGGGAACACTGAAGCTTTCTTT,.,TRBV6-2/TRBV6-3,TRBJ1-1,.
CASSFFTESYGYTF,TGTGCCAGCAGCTTTTTTACGGAGAGCTATGGCTACACCTTC,.,TRBV5-6,TRBJ1-2,.
CASSFGQAETQYF,TGTGCCAGCAGTTTCGGACAGGCAGAGACCCAGTACTTC,.,TRBV6-5,TRBJ2-5,TRBD1
CASSLKPSGTGGNEQFF,TGCGCCAGCAGCTTGAAGCCCTCCGGGACAGGGGGGAATGAGCAGTTCTTC,.,TRBV5-1,TRBJ2-1,TRBD1
CASSQLPTSGRERGEQFF,TGTGCCAGCAGCCAACTTCCGACTAGCGGGAGGGAAAGGGGTGAGCAGTTCTTC,.,TRBV5-5,TRBJ2-1,TRBD2
CASSFSGRGGRLRETQYF,TGTGCCAGCAGCTTCTCTGGGAGGGGTGGACGCCTGCGGGAGACCCAGTACTTC,.,TRBV5-4,TRBJ2-5,TRBD2
CASKSTGANYGYTF,TGCGCCAGCAAATCGACAGGGGCTAACTATGGCTACACCTTC,.,TRBV5-1,TRBJ1-2,TRBD1
CAWTTGTYGYTF,TGTGCCTGGACGACAGGGACCTATGGCTACACCTTC,.,TRBV30,TRBJ1-2,TRBD1
CASSQDLGGSLDTQYF,TGTGCCAGCAGCCAAGATCTGGGGGGGAGTCTGGATACGCAGTATTTT,.,TRBV3-1/TRBV3-2,TRBJ2-3,TRBD2
CAWSTPHSSYEQYF,TGTGCCTGGAGCACTCCCCACAGCTCCTACGAGCAGTACTTC,.,TRBV30,TRBJ2-7,.
CASSEWGGENNEQFF,TGTGCCAGCAGTGAATGGGGGGGAGAGAACAATGAGCAGTTCTTC,.,TRBV25-1,TRBJ2-1,TRBD2
CASKGGSYNEQFF,TGTGCCAGCAAGGGGGGGTCCTACAATGAGCAGTTCTTC,.,TRBV2,TRBJ2-1,.
CASSLGQGSDTQYF,TGCGCCAGCAGCCTGGGACAGGGGTCCGATACGCAGTATTTT,.,TRBV5-1,TRBJ2-3,TRBD1
CASSLATGNEQFF,TGCGCCAGCAGCTTGGCGACAGGCAATGAGCAGTTCTTC,once,TRBV5-1,TRBJ2-1,.
CASSELSPGRDQPQHF,TGTGCCAGCAGTGAACTCAGCCCAGGGAGGGATCAGCCCCAGCATTTT,.,TRBV2,TRBJ1-5,.
CAISGTSGKSNPYEQYF,TGTGCCATCAGCGGGACTAGCGGGAAGAGCAACCCCTACGAGCAGTACTTC,.,TRBV10-3,TRBJ2-7,TRBD2
CASTGQGAKKSSYNEQFF,TGTGCCAGCACGGGCCAGGGGGCAAAAAAGAGCTCCTACAATGAGCAGTTCTTC,.,TRBV2,TRBJ2-1,TRBD1
CASSLGWGRGNSPLHF,TGTGCCAGCAGCCTGGGTTGGGGGCGCGGAAATTCACCCCTCCACTTT,.,TRBV27,TRBJ1-6,.
CASKRQVSGANVLTF,TGTGCCAGCAAGAGACAGGTCTCTGGGGCCAACGTCCTGACTTTC,.,TRBV28,TRBJ2-6,.
CASSFPGGFEQYF,TGTGCCAGCAGTTTTCCGGGTGGGTTCGAGCAGTACTTC,.,TRBV27,TRBJ2-7,.
CASSEAKGGTGELFF,TGTGCCAGCAGTGAAGCCAAAGGAGGCACCGGGGAGCTGTTTTTT,once,TRBV2,TRBJ2-2,.
CASSPRTSGGLTAETQYF,TGTGCCAGCTCACCGAGGACTAGCGGGGGTCTCACCGCCGAGACCCAGTACTTC,.,TRBV18,TRBJ2-5,TRBD2
CATSTKKGVRQPQHF,TGTGCCACCAGCACTAAAAAAGGGGTACGGCAGCCCCAGCATTTT,.,TRBV15,TRBJ1-5,.
CASSANEAGVYYEQYF,TGTGCCAGCAGCGCTAACGAAGCGGGAGTGTACTACGAGCAGTACTTC,.,TRBV9,TRBJ2-7,TRBD2
CASSLAQNTEAFF,TGTGCCAGCAGCTTAGCCCAGAACACTGAAGCTTTCTTT,.,TRBV7-8,TRBJ1-1,.
CASSGRRGLGNEQFF,TGTGCCAGCAGTGGCCGGAGGGGTCTTGGCAATGAGCAGTTCTTC,.,TRBV27,TRBJ2-1,.
CASSHLTGQYYNEQFF,TGTGCCAGCAGCCACCTTACAGGGCAATACTACAATGAGCAGTTCTTC,.,TRBV14,TRBJ2-1,.
CASSPDRTYGYTF,TGCGCCAGCAGCCCAGACAGGACCTATGGCTACACCTTC,.,TRBV5-1,TRBJ1-2,.
CASSNPQSTANTEAFF,TGTGCCAGCAGTAACCCCCAATCGACAGCGAACACTGAAGCTTTCTTT,.,TRBV28,TRBJ1-1,.
CASTQLSGRGYEQYF,TGTGCCAGCACCCAACTTAGCGGGAGAGGCTACGAGCAGTACTTC,.,TRBV2,TRBJ2-7,TRBD2
CASSLRSLGGETQYF,TGTGCCAGCAGCCTGCGCAGCCTAGGCGGGGAGACCCAGTACTTC,.,TRBV5-6,TRBJ2-5,.
CASSWSSGELFF,TGTGCCAGCAGCTGGAGTAGCGGGGAGCTGTTTTTT,many,TRBV7-9,TRBJ2-2,.
CASSWRARGGPDEQFF,TGTGCCAGCAGCTGGAGGGCCCGGGGGGGCCCGGATGAGCAGTTCTTC,.,TRBV11-1,TRBJ2-1,TRBD2
CALAANTGELFF,TGTGCCTTAGCGGCGAACACCGGGGAGCTGTTTTTT,once,TRBV10-3,TRBJ2-2,.
CASGLLGAGGAHEQFF,TGTGCTAGTGGTTTGCTCGGGGCGGGAGGGGCCCATGAGCAGTTCTTC,.,TRBV12-5,TRBJ2-1,TRBD2
CASSERERPNTGELFF,TGTGCCAGCAGCGAGAGGGAGCGCCCTAACACCGGGGAGCTGTTTTTT,.,TRBV9,TRBJ2-2,.